This TCR beta chain appears in the sequencing data of a study of T cells expressing NK-cell markers. Study-level information: TCR beta repertoires came from sorted CD3+CD56+NKG2C+, CD3+CD56+NKG2C- and CD3+CD56-NKG2C+ T cells. Most of the eight sequenced donors were classified as HCMV-seropositive, and one was classified as seronegative. Study results and caveats: It is unclear if expanded NKG2C-expressing clones target HCMV antigens.

The authors generated TCR beta cDNA through 5'RACE template switching with UMIs. TCRdb derives one entry per CDR3 protein from the 5' RACE reads, leaving out DNA. Found here are over 150,000 distinct CDR3 sequences; the top ten clones hold around 35%. The CDR3 contains 15 residues. Looked up from germline, CDR1 is SGHAT and CDR2 is FQNNGV. On this clonotype itself: As yet, its antigen is unknown.

The gene calls are TRBV11-2 and TRBJ2-3; TCRdb indicates TRBD1, and absent DNA this call remains unverified. This TCR was recovered from a woman aged 50 to 60 in good health. Sequences were obtained from blood T cells: a sorted CD56 or NKG2C T cell subset, CD4+ or CD8+ T cells, or bulk PBMC T cells (not recorded which). CDR3 sequence: CASSPVGGLVDTQYF.